What follows is one TCR beta chain and its context. Trimming stripped 0 bases from V and 0 bases from J, with 4 bases between. Germline CDR1 is SGHNT and CDR2 is YYREEE (reference sequence). The CDR3 is made up of 13 amino acids. The assay was immunoSEQ multiplex PCR, and TCRdb's table has in-frame clones only and misses some. The sample holds just over 70,000 clones; 84% are singletons and the top ten take roughly 0.8%. These data come from a study of OX40 agonist ivuxolimab in advanced cancers. About the study: The dose-escalation cohort was just under 85% male, with a mean age of 60 years, ranging roughly 23 to 90.

This rearrangement joins TRBV5-4 to TRBJ2-7; no firm D call. This clonotype was obtained from an adult with an advanced solid tumor such as melanoma, head and neck, liver or kidney cancer. This sample comprised CD4+ or CD8+ T cells sorted from blood, obtained in a trial of the OX40 agonist ivuxolimab. CDR3 amino acids: CASSLVSSYEQYF. The CDR3 DNA sequence: TGTGCCAGCAGCTTGGTTAGCTCCTACGAGCAGTACTTC.